This paragraph reports one TCR beta chain. What it binds is not known. This entry comes from a study of shared clonotypes between healthy human individuals. The ends lost 3 bases at V and 6 bases at J; junction bases unmatched: 7. The CDR3 has 16 amino acids. Germline V gene data show CDR1 as SGHDN and CDR2 as FVKESK. At the deep level, the assay was run. Measured with immunoSEQ multiplex PCR; TCRdb has only the in-frame clones, and not every one. The sample shows 730,000 or so clones, roughly 70% of them seen only once. Findings and limits, study-wide: Though the depth was large, rarefaction showed that sorted-subset sequencing was incomplete.

This TCR was recovered from a woman aged 30 to 39 in good health. Sequenced sample: memory CD4+ T cells sorted from blood. Indicated subset: CD45RA-negative fraction. V is TRBV14 and J is TRBJ1-6, with 8 bases lining up with TRBD1. CDR3 residues: CASSHGADRGNSPLHF. The CDR3 region has the DNA TGTGCCAGCAGCCACGGAGCCGACAGGGGTAATTCACCCCTCCACTTT.